The present T cell receptor beta chain was sequenced within a study of T cells after yellow fever vaccination. Deletions cut 4 bases from V and 11 bases from J, with 14 bases between. Germline-derived CDR1 and CDR2 are SGHAT and FQNNGV. There are 13 residues in the CDR3. This clonotype was seen only a few times. TCRdb reprocessed the 5' RACE reads with MiXCR, giving one entry per CDR3 protein. The sample carries some 670,000 distinct CDR3 sequences, 9% to 15% recorded once. The J gene is TRBJ1-4, the V gene TRBV11-2; D unclear. This material consisted of PBMCs, taken on the day of the yellow fever booster vaccination. The TCR originated in a man aged 25 to 40 who received the YFV17D yellow fever vaccine. The CDR3 protein is CASSSLSTIKLFF. For the CDR3, the DNA is TGTGCCAGCAGCTCCCTTAGCACAATTAAACTGTTTTTT.